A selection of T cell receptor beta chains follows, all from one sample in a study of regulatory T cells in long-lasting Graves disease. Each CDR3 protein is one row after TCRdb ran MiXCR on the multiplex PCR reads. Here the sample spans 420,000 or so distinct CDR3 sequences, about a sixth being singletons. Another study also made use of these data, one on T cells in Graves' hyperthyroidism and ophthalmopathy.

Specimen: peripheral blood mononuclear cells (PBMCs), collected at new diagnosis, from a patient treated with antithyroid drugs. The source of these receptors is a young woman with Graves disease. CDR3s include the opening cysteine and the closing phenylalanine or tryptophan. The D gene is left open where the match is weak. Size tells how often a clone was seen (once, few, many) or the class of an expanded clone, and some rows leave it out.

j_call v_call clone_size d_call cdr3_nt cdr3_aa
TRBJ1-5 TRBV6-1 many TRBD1 TGTGCCAGCATGCTGGCACCGGGACAGGGGATCGATCAGCCCCAGCATTTT CASMLAPGQGIDQPQHF
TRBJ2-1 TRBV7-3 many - TGTGCCAGCAGCTCGACGCGGGACCCCTACAATGAGCAGTTCTTC CASSSTRDPYNEQFF
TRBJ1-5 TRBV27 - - TGTGCCAGCAGTTTACAGGGGATGAATCAGCCCCAGCATTTT CASSLQGMNQPQHF
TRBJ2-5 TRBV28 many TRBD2 TGTGCCAGCAGTTTAAGGGGAGGGATGAGTGAGACCCAGTACTTC CASSLRGGMSETQYF
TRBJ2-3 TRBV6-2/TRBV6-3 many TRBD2 TGTGCCAGCACCCCGGGGACTAGCGGGAGTTGGACAGATACGCAGTATTTT CASTPGTSGSWTDTQYF
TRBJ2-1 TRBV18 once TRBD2 TGTGCCAGCTCTCCCCTAGCGGGGTACTACAATGAGCAGTTCTTC CASSPLAGYYNEQFF
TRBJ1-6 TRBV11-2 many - TGTGCCAGCAGCTTAAACCGGGTTAATTCACCCCTCCACTTT CASSLNRVNSPLHF
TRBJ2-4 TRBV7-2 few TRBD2 TGTGCCAGCAGCCTCACACCGGGGGGGCAGAAGCCAGCCAAAAACATTCAGTACTTC CASSLTPGGQKPAKNIQYF
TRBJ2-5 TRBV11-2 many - TGTGCCAGCAGCTTAGGGAGGGGGACAGAAGAGACCCAGTACTTC CASSLGRGTEETQYF
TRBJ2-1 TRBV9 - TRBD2 TGTGCCAGCAGCTTCCAAGCGGGAGCGTCCCGAAATGAGCAGTTCTTC CASSFQAGASRNEQFF
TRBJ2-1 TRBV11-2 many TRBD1 TGTGCCAGCAGCGTTTGGACAGGCTTGGCCTACAATGAGCAGTTCTTC CASSVWTGLAYNEQFF
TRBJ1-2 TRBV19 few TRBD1 TGTGCCAGTAGTATAGGATGGACAGGGAGCAACTATGGCTACACCTTC CASSIGWTGSNYGYTF
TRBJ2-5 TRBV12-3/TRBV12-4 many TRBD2 TGTGCCAGCAGTTTAGCGGCGGGAGGTAGTAGGGAGACCCAGTACTTC CASSLAAGGSRETQYF
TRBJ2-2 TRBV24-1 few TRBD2 TGTGCCACCAGTGATGCGACTAGCGGGAGGTACGGGGAGCTGTTTTTT CATSDATSGRYGELFF
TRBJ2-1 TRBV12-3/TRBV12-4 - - TGTGCCAGCAGTTACTCCGGCTACAATGAGCAGTTCTTC CASSYSGYNEQFF
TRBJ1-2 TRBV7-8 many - TGTGCCAGCAGCTTATCGGGGAAGGGGCCCTTAAATGGCTACACCTTC CASSLSGKGPLNGYTF
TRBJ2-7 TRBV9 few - TGTGCCAGCAGCGTAGGCTCGGCCTCCCCATACGAGCAGTACTTC CASSVGSASPYEQYF
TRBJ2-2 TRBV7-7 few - TGTGCTAGCAGCCAATCACTAGGGCAGAGCACCGGGGAGCTGTTTTTT CASSQSLGQSTGELFF
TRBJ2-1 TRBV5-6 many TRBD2 TGTGCCAGCAGCTTGGGGGTTAGCGGGAGTTTTACAGACAATGAGCAGTTCTTC CASSLGVSGSFTDNEQFF
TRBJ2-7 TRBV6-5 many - TGTGCCAGCAGTTACTCGGGGAACTCCTACGAGCAGTACTTC CASSYSGNSYEQYF
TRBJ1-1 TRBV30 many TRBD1 TGTGCCTGGGCGACAGGGCCGAACACTGAAGCTTTCTTT CAWATGPNTEAFF
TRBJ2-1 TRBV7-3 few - TGTGCCAGCAGCTTAGGGGCAGGGAGGAGTGAGCAGTTCTTC CASSLGAGRSEQFF
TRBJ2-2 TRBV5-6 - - TGTGCCAGCAGTCACAGCTACACCGGGGAGCTGTTTTTT CASSHSYTGELFF
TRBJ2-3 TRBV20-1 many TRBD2 TGCAGTTTAGCGGGATCGATCACAGATACGCAGTATTTT CSLAGSITDTQYF
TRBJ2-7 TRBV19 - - TGTGCCAGTAGTCCTCGTGCTGAGAGCTCCTACGAGCAGTACTTC CASSPRAESSYEQYF
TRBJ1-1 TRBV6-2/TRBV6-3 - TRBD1 TGTGCCAGCAGCCGCTATGTAGACAGGGGGAACACTGAAGCTTTCTTT CASSRYVDRGNTEAFF
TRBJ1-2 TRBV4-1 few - TGCGCCAGCAGCCAATCTCTGGGCAGGCACAACTATGGCTACACCTTC CASSQSLGRHNYGYTF
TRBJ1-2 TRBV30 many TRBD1 TGTGCCTGGAGAGAGACAGGGGGAAGGTATGGCTACACCTTC CAWRETGGRYGYTF
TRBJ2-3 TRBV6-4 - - TGTGCCAGCAGTGACTCTTCGGGGATGGGTCCAGATACGCAGTATTTT CASSDSSGMGPDTQYF
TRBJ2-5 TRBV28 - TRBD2 TGTGCCAGCAGTTTACTAGCGGGATCCCAAGAGACCCAGTACTTC CASSLLAGSQETQYF
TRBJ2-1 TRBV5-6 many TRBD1 TGTGCCAGCAGCGAAATCGGCAGGGGGAATGAGCAGTTCTTC CASSEIGRGNEQFF
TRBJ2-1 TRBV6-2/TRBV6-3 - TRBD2 TGTGCCAGCAGTTACTCCGCGGGAGCACTCAATGAGCAGTTCTTC CASSYSAGALNEQFF
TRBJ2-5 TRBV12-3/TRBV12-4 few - TGTGCCAGCAGTTTGAAGGTTTCTACCACTACCCCGGGGGAGACCCAGTACTTC CASSLKVSTTTPGETQYF
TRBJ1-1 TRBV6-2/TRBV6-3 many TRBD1 TGTGCCAGCAGCCCTGACAGGGAGAACACTGAAGCTTTCTTT CASSPDRENTEAFF
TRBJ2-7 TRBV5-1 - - TGCGCCAGCAGCCCCGGCTCGGTCTCCTACGAGCAGTACTTC CASSPGSVSYEQYF
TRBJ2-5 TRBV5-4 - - TGTGCCAGCAGCTTGGCGGGAGCCCGACAAGAGACCCAGTACTTC CASSLAGARQETQYF
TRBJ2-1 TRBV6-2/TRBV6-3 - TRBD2 TGTGCCAGCAGTTACTTTTCGACTAGCGGGAGAGGGAATGAGCAGTTCTTC CASSYFSTSGRGNEQFF
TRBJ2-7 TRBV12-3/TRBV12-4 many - TGTGCCAGTAGGGGACCGGGAACACACTACGAGCAGTACTTC CASRGPGTHYEQYF
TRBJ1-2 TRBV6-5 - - TGTGCCAGCAGTTACTCGCCGGACTACTATGGCTACACCTTC CASSYSPDYYGYTF
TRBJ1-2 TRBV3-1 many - TGTGCCAGCAGCCACACTCCTCGGGGTGTTGATGGCTACACCTTC CASSHTPRGVDGYTF
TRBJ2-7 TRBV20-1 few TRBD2 TGCAGTGCCGAGCGGGGAGGGGCCTACGAGCAGTACTTC CSAERGGAYEQYF
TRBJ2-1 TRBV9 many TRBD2 TGTGCCAGCAGCGCCAGCGTTAGCGGGAATGGTGAGCAGTTCTTC CASSASVSGNGEQFF
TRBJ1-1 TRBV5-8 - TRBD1 TGTGCCAGCAGTGCCACCCCCGGGACAGACTCTTTCTTT CASSATPGTDSFF
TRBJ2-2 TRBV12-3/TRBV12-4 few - TGTGCCAGCAGTCCCCACAGGGTCACCGGGGAGCTGTTTTTT CASSPHRVTGELFF
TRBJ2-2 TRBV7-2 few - TGTGCCAGCAGGCGGACCGGGGAGCTGTTTTTT CASRRTGELFF
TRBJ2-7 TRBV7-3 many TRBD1 TGTGCCAGCAGCTACACAGGGGGCCCTTCCGAGCAGTACTTC CASSYTGGPSEQYF
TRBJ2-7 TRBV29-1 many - TGCAGCGTTGTCGTGGCAGTGGGTACCTACGAGCAGTACTTC CSVVVAVGTYEQYF
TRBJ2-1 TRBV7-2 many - TGTGCCAGCAGCGCGGACGGACCTTCTTGGGATGAGCAGTTCTTC CASSADGPSWDEQFF
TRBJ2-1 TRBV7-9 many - TGTGCCAGCAGCCCCGGGAGCTCCTACAATGAGCAGTTCTTC CASSPGSSYNEQFF
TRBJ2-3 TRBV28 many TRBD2 TGTGCCAGCAGTCCCCGGGGGGGGGCCGCAGATACGCAGTATTTT CASSPRGGAADTQYF
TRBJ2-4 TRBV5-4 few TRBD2 TGTGCCAGCAGTTCTGGGACTAGCGACATTCAGTACTTC CASSSGTSDIQYF
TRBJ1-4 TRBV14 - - TGTGCCAGCAGCCAGAGTCCGACATGGACCGGTGAAAAACTGTTTTTT CASSQSPTWTGEKLFF
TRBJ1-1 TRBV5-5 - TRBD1 TGTGCCAGCAGCCCTGGAGTAGCCGGGACAGCGAACACTGAAGCTTTCTTT CASSPGVAGTANTEAFF
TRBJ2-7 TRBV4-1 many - TGCGCCAGCAGCCAAGATCCCAACTACGAGCAGTACTTC CASSQDPNYEQYF